Presented here are 15 T cell receptor beta chains from one specimen sequenced in a study of shared clonotypes between healthy human individuals. TCRdb's copy holds only in-frame clones and misses some; the assay was immunoSEQ multiplex PCR. The sample holds about 2.1 million clones, around 93% seen once. The naive CD8 population came from CD45RO-negative cells selected for CCR7, without terminally differentiated effector memory CD45RA+ cells. Sequencing input: naive CD8+ T cells from PBMCs. The receptor source for this set is a man between 18 and 29 years old in good health. Some clones in this sample may be carry-over from other donors' samples.

The chain carries TRBV5-1 and TRBJ2-3; 8 nucleotides agree with TRBD1. The CDR3 is 14 residues long. V lost 3 bases to trimming and J lost 2 bases; unmatched junction nucleotides: 2. Looked up from germline, CDR1 is SGHRS and CDR2 is YFSETQ. The CDR3 sequence: CASSWDRLTDTQYF. For the CDR3, the DNA is TGCGCCAGCAGCTGGGACAGGCTCACAGATACGCAGTATTTT.

The chain carries TRBV4-3 and TRBJ2-7, with TRBD1 as a possible D gene (5 bases). Trimming left V 6 bases short and J 6 bases short, with 18 bases between. This CDR3 spans 14 amino acids. Per the germline V gene, CDR1 is LGHNA and CDR2 is YSLEER. CDR3: CASRLARVTGEQYF. The DNA for the CDR3 is TGCGCCAGCAGACTCGCCAGGGTAACGGGCGAGCAGTACTTC.

The rearrangement links TRBV6-5 to TRBJ2-1; D call uncertain. This CDR3 contains 15 residues. V was cut by 4 bases and J by 5 bases, with 15 bases left in between. Germline V gene sequence: CDR1 MNHEY, CDR2 SVGAGI. The CDR3 loop reads CASSSLPSENNEQFF. The CDR3 DNA reads TGTGCCAGCAGTTCCCTCCCCTCGGAAAACAATGAGCAGTTCTTC.

J is TRBJ1-1 and V is TRBV7-3, with a weak D call TRBD1 (6 bases). CDR1 and CDR2 (germline): SGHTA, FQGTGA. There are 14 residues in the CDR3. The ends were cut back, 5 bases at V and 4 bases at J, with 14 bases in the middle. CDR3: CASSPLAGATEAFF. The DNA for the CDR3 is TGTGCCAGCAGCCCGCTGGCAGGGGCCACTGAAGCTTTCTTT. The full variable domain, with the rest looked up from reference TRBV7-3 and TRBJ1-1, is GAGVSQTPSNKVTEKGKYVELRCDPISGHTALYWYRQSLGQGPEFLIYFQGTGAADDSGLPNDRFFAVRPEGSVSTLKIQRTERGDSAVYLCASSPLAGATEAFFGQGTRLTVV.

In the case of this clone: The same CDR3 is also encoded by other DNA sequences in this sample. This chain links TRBV28 with TRBJ2-3; D unclear. The germline gives CDR1 MDHEN, CDR2 SYDVKM. This CDR3 region has 13 residues. V lost 2 bases and J lost 5, with 8 bases in between. CDR3 loop: CASSLRLLDTQYF. DNA of the CDR3: TGTGCCAGCAGTTTACGGCTATTAGATACGCAGTATTTT.

The V gene is TRBV7-9, the J gene TRBJ1-5, with D perhaps TRBD1 (5 bases). This CDR3 contains 14 residues. Trimming removed 5 bases from V and 6 bases from J, with 14 bases in between. CDR1 and CDR2 (germline): SEHNR, FQNEAQ (reference sequence). The CDR3 here is CASSPEGLFQPQHF. The CDR3 nucleotides read TGTGCCAGCAGCCCAGAGGGGCTATTTCAGCCCCAGCATTTT.

The table lists this clone with a few counts. The rearrangement links TRBV11-3 to TRBJ1-1; D call uncertain. The length of the CDR3 is 13 residues. Trimming removed 1 base from V and 6 bases from J, with 9 bases in between. CDR1 and CDR2 from the germline V gene are SGHNT and YENEEA. The CDR3, as DNA: TGTGCCAGCAGCTTAGTATCTTCCTCTGAAGCTTTCTTT. Protein sequence: CASSLVSSSEAFF.

The chain carries TRBV20-1 and TRBJ2-1; D is unresolved. Trimming removed 4 bases from V and 5 bases from J, with 6 bases in between. CDR3 length: 11 residues. Germline CDR1 DFQATT, CDR2 SNEGSKA (reference sequence). In DNA, the CDR3 is TGCAGTGCTACCCAAGACAATGAGCAGTTCTTC. It encodes CSATQDNEQFF.

This chain links TRBV15 with TRBJ2-3; 10 positions agree with TRBD1. This CDR3 contains 16 residues. CDR1 and CDR2 from the germline V gene are LNHNV and YYDKDF (reference sequence). V lost 5 bases to trimming and J lost 1 base; unmatched junction nucleotides: 6. CDR3 sequence: CATSLRDRGGTDTQYF. As DNA, the CDR3 is TGTGCCACCAGCCTTCGGGACAGGGGTGGCACAGATACGCAGTATTTT.

The V gene is TRBV28, the J gene TRBJ2-2; TRBD1 agrees at 7 bases. The V gene's germline CDR1 is MDHEN and CDR2 SYDVKM. This CDR3 has 15 amino acids. The J segment lost 2 bases and the V segment lost 5 bases, leaving 5 bases of the junction unmatched. As DNA, the CDR3 is TGTGCCAGCAGTCCCAGGGACAGAAACACCGGGGAGCTGTTTTTT. Translation gives CASSPRDRNTGELFF.

The rearrangement links TRBV27 to TRBJ2-7; 9 bases agree with TRBD2. Germline V gene data show CDR1 as MNHEY and CDR2 as SMNVEV (reference sequence). With V trimmed by 5 bases and J by 3 bases, 2 bases remained unmatched. The CDR3 contains 13 residues. CDR3 coding DNA: TGTGCCAGCAGTAGCGGGAGGCTCTACGAGCAGTACTTC. It is translated as CASSSGRLYEQYF.

The chain links TRBV7-2 to TRBJ2-7; 11 bases line up with TRBD1. V dropped 1 base and J dropped 6; count of bases not matched to a gene: 5. This CDR3 has 15 amino acids. Per germline, CDR1 SGHTA and CDR2 FQGNSA. The CDR3 DNA is TGTGCCAGCAGCTTAGGGCGGACAGGGGGCGGCGAGCAGTACTTC. Translating gives CASSLGRTGGGEQYF. The whole variable domain, remainder taken from reference TRBV7-2 and TRBJ2-7, is GAGVSQSPSNKVTEKGKDVELRCDPISGHTALYWYRQSLGQGLEFLIYFQGNSAPDKSGLPSDRFSAERTGGSVSTLTIQRTQQEDSAVYLCASSLGRTGGGEQYFGPGTRLTVT.

The rearrangement joins TRBV4-1 to TRBJ2-2; D ambiguous. The V and J ends lost 0 bases and 0 bases respectively, with 8 bases between them. The germline V gene encodes CDR1 MGHRA and CDR2 YSYEKL. This CDR3 contains 16 residues. The CDR3: CASSQDSAPNTGELFF. DNA for the CDR3: TGCGCCAGCAGCCAAGACAGTGCGCCGAACACCGGGGAGCTGTTTTTT.

The J gene is TRBJ1-5, the V gene TRBV6-1; D not certain. Germline lookup yields CDR1 MNHNS and CDR2 SASEGT. This CDR3 has 17 residues. V was trimmed by 0 bases and J by 3 bases, leaving 15 bases between them. The CDR3: CASSEATPALPNQPQHF. CDR3 nucleotide sequence: TGTGCCAGCAGTGAAGCGACGCCCGCTCTCCCCAATCAGCCCCAGCATTTT.

This clone was counted between two and nine times. The chain is built from TRBV4-2 and TRBJ2-7, with D tentatively TRBD2 (5 bases). V was trimmed by 4 bases and J by 0 bases, leaving 19 bases between them. Germline V lookup: CDR1 LGHNA, CDR2 YNFKEQ. The length of the CDR3 is 17 residues. The CDR3 sequence: CASSLHEGSGSSYEQYF. The CDR3, as DNA: TGTGCCAGCAGCCTACACGAGGGATCGGGGAGCTCCTACGAGCAGTACTTC.